These 28 T cell receptor beta chains originate from one sample sequenced in a study of Ad26.COV2.S vaccination and SARS-CoV-2 variants. Generated by immunoSEQ multiplex PCR, the TCRdb table keeps only in-frame clones and is missing some. The sample has hundreds of thousands of clones; about 90% are singletons. The treatment is: some 19 received Ad26.COV2.S at low or high dose, single or two shots; about 5 received placebo; per-sample allocation not given. Collection of the samples took place on day 63 after the first injection of vaccine or placebo. The starting material was peripheral blood, obtained in a trial of Ad26.COV2.S vaccine versus placebo. Receptor source: a person aged 18 to 65 who received the Ad26.COV2.S COVID-19 vaccine or a placebo.

The chain carries TRBV15 and TRBJ2-3, with D unresolved. Deletions cut 0 bases from V and 2 bases from J, with 12 bases between. Germline CDR1 and CDR2: LNHNV and YYDKDF (reference sequence). This CDR3 region has 16 residues. DNA of the CDR3: TGTGCCACCAGCAGAGATTCCGGGCTATCCACAGATACGCAGTATTTT. This translates into CATSRDSGLSTDTQYF.

This clone has a single count. The rearrangement links TRBV5-1 to TRBJ2-1; D may match TRBD1 or TRBD2 (6 bases each). With 0 bases removed from V and 9 bases from J, the gap between germline ends came to 19 bases. The CDR3 consists of 16 residues. From germline, CDR1 is SGHRS and CDR2 YFSETQ. This CDR3 reads CASSLAGGGVQGEQFF. CDR3 coding DNA: TGCGCCAGCAGCTTGGCCGGGGGAGGCGTACAGGGTGAGCAGTTCTTC.

The table lists this clone with a count of one. The V gene is TRBV10-2, the J gene TRBJ2-2; D remains unclear. The CDR3 runs 13 residues. The germline gives CDR1 WSHSY, CDR2 SAAADI. V was trimmed by 7 bases and J by 6 bases, leaving 12 bases between them. The CDR3 coding sequence is TGCGCCAGCAACTTTGTTTCCCCCGGGGAGCTGTTTTTT. Protein: CASNFVSPGELFF.

The gene calls are TRBV19 and TRBJ2-1, with TRBD2 identical over 8 bases. V gave up 5 bases and J gave up 1 base; unmatched junction bases: 4. Germline-derived CDR1 and CDR2 are LNHDA and SQIVND (reference sequence). The CDR3 contains 15 residues. The CDR3 is CASSPTSGSYNEQFF. Written as DNA, the CDR3 is TGTGCCAGTAGTCCTACTAGCGGATCCTACAATGAGCAGTTCTTC.

J is TRBJ2-5 and V is TRBV28; 10 bases map to TRBD1. Germline V CDR1 and CDR2: MDHEN, SYDVKM. This CDR3 is built from 21 residues. With V trimmed by 3 bases and J by 2 bases, 21 bases remained unmatched. The CDR3 coding sequence is TGTGCCAGCAGTTTCGGCCCCGGGACAGGGGCTTCAGTTGTGAAACAAGAGACCCAGTACTTC. Its translation: CASSFGPGTGASVVKQETQYF.

The chain couples TRBV5-5 to TRBJ1-4, with a tentative D call TRBD1 (5 bases). The CDR3 extends over 14 amino acids. Germline V gene sequence: CDR1 SGHKS, CDR2 YYEKEE (reference sequence). Trimming removed 4 bases from V and 4 bases from J, with 11 bases in between. The CDR3 loop reads CASSLSGGNEKLFF. The DNA of the CDR3 is TGTGCCAGCAGCCTCAGCGGGGGTAATGAAAAACTGTTTTTT.

The J gene is TRBJ1-6, the V gene TRBV5-8; tentative D call: TRBD1 (5 bases). The V end was cut by 3 bases, the J end by 14 bases, with 21 bases between. Germline V gene lookup returns CDR1 SGHTS and CDR2 YDEGEE. This CDR3 has 15 amino acids. The CDR3 region has the DNA TGTGCCAGCAGCTGGGGGGTTGCGGGGTCTACGGCCCTCCACTTT. It yields the protein CASSWGVAGSTALHF.

This clone has only one observation. The chain uses TRBV12-2 and TRBJ2-2; the D call TRBD2 from the table was never checked on the DNA. TRBV12-2 is a known pseudogene. The CDR3 spans 18 residues. The CDR3 loop reads CAAELPGLAGVGAGELFF. For the CDR3, the DNA is TGTGCAGCGGAACTTCCGGGACTAGCGGGAGTGGGGGCCGGGGAGCTGTTTTTT.

This clone was picked up one time. The chain is built from TRBV19 and TRBJ1-5, with D unresolved. With 2 bases removed from V and 1 base from J, the gap between germline ends came to 9 bases. The germline CDR1 and CDR2 sequences are LNHDA and SQIVND (reference sequence). The CDR3 has 15 residues. CDR3 bases: TGTGCCAGTAGTATACGCAAGTCGAGCAATCAGCCCCAGCATTTT. This gives the protein CASSIRKSSNQPQHF.

The genes are TRBV7-9 and TRBJ2-1, with 8 bases aligning to TRBD1. V lost 5 bases, J lost 5 bases, and 8 bases stayed unmatched. Germline V gene lookup returns CDR1 SEHNR and CDR2 FQNEAQ (reference sequence). CDR3 length: 15 amino acids. The CDR3 DNA reads TGTGCCAGCAGCCCCCCCGGGACAGGACACAATGAGCAGTTCTTC. This gives the protein CASSPPGTGHNEQFF.

This chain connects TRBV10-3 to TRBJ1-5; the match to TRBD1 covers 10 bases. The V gene's germline CDR1 is ENHRY and CDR2 SYGVKD. The CDR3 has 17 residues. V gave up 5 bases and J gave up 3 bases; unmatched junction bases: 10. The CDR3 nucleotides are TGTGCCATCAGTCCGGGACAGGGGTCTGGGTTCAATCAGCCCCAGCATTTT. This gives the protein CAISPGQGSGFNQPQHF.

The chain recombines TRBV4-1 with TRBJ2-2; 7 nucleotides align to TRBD2. V shed 1 base and J 6 bases; nucleotides not matched to a gene: 11. The CDR3 has 17 residues. Germline loops: CDR1 MGHRA, CDR2 YSYEKL. The CDR3 DNA sequence: TGCGCCAGCAGCCAAGGCTTAACGGGGGGTAACTCCGGGGAGCTGTTTTTT. Translating gives CASSQGLTGGNSGELFF.

A remark on this clone: One end of the junction does not line up with germline, which may come from a read error. Within the sample, other DNA sequences also encode this same CDR3. The rearrangement joins TRBV19 to TRBJ2-7; TRBD1 agrees at 8 bases. Germline CDR1 and CDR2: LNHDA and SQIVND (reference sequence). There are 15 residues in the CDR3. CDR3 residues: CASSIGGTGAYEQYF. The CDR3 DNA is TGTGCCAGTAGCATAGGCGGGACAGGAGCCTACGAGCAGTACTTC.

The chain combines TRBV6-5 with TRBJ2-7, with D perhaps given as TRBD1 or TRBD2 (5 bases each). This CDR3 region has 14 residues. CDR1 is MNHEY and CDR2 is SVGAGI in the germline V gene. Trimming took 6 bases from V and 3 from J, leaving 15 bases between them. This chain's CDR3 is CASRGTGAGYEQYF. In nucleotides, the CDR3 is TGTGCCAGCAGGGGGACCGGGGCCGGCTACGAGCAGTACTTC.

The chain joins TRBV30 to TRBJ1-4, with a tentative D call TRBD1 (5 bases). V shed 5 bases and J shed 8 bases, with 15 bases lying between them. The CDR3 runs to 13 residues. Germline V gene sequence: CDR1 GTSNPN, CDR2 SVGIG (reference sequence). Here the CDR3 DNA reads TGTGCCTGGCAAGGTGGGGGACCCGAAAAACTGTTTTTT. It yields the protein CAWQGGGPEKLFF.

The rearrangement links TRBV2 to TRBJ2-7; 10 bases align to TRBD1. The junction had 2 bases not matched to a gene; V was cut back by 6 bases and J by 6 bases. The CDR3 runs 12 residues. CDR1 SNHLY and CDR2 FYNNEI come from the germline V gene. CDR3 nucleotides: TGTGCCAGCAGAGGGGACAGGGGCGAGCAGTACTTC. Translating gives CASRGDRGEQYF.

The chain combines TRBV7-2 with TRBJ1-5; D is undetermined. Germline CDR1 reads SGHTA; CDR2 reads FQGNSA. Between the trimmed V and J ends, which lost 0 bases and 7 bases, there was a span of 16 bases. CDR3 length equals 16 residues. CDR3 residues: CASSLAPTAVLQPQHF. For the CDR3, the DNA is TGTGCCAGCAGCTTAGCCCCGACGGCGGTCCTCCAGCCCCAGCATTTT.

V usage is TRBV5-5 and J usage is TRBJ2-7; a possible D gene is TRBD1 (5 bases). The CDR3 sequence is 15 residues long. Germline V lookup: CDR1 SGHKS, CDR2 YYEKEE (reference sequence). The germline V and J ends were trimmed by 0 bases and 3 bases, with 13 bases remaining between them. CDR3 amino acids: CASSLAPPDSYEQYF. For the CDR3, the DNA is TGTGCCAGCAGCTTGGCCCCCCCAGACAGCTACGAGCAGTACTTC.

This chain connects TRBV4-3 to TRBJ2-6, with D perhaps matching TRBD1 or TRBD2 (5 bases each). The germline gives CDR1 LGHNA, CDR2 YSLEER. Deletions cut 0 bases from V and 4 bases from J, with 13 bases between. This CDR3 spans 17 amino acids. The CDR3 spells CASSQDTMGVGANVLTF. The CDR3 coding sequence is TGCGCCAGCAGCCAAGATACTATGGGGGTGGGGGCCAACGTCCTGACTTTC.

This clone was found once. CDR3: CASSPTVGTDTQYF. The CDR3 DNA reads as TGTGCCAGCAGCCCGACAGTGGGGACAGATACGCAGTATTTT. This sequence joins TRBV7-2 and TRBJ2-3, with D tentatively TRBD1 (5 bases). V lost 5 bases to trimming and J lost 3 bases, with 12 bases between them. Per the germline V gene, CDR1 is SGHTA and CDR2 is FQGNSA. CDR3 length: 14 amino acids.

This clone was seen a single time. This sample also contains other DNA sequences that code for the same CDR3. V and J are TRBV19 and TRBJ1-1; D is undetermined. Trimming pared 3 bases from V and 7 bases from J, leaving 12 bases between. Germline V gene lookup returns CDR1 LNHDA and CDR2 SQIVND (reference sequence). The CDR3 length is 13 residues. CDR3 in DNA: TGTGCCAGTAGTATTAAGGGAACCGGTGAAGCTTTCTTT. Its protein is CASSIKGTGEAFF.

This clone was seen more than once but under ten times. The chain has TRBV2 and TRBJ2-2; D is undetermined. The CDR3 is 15 residues long. V gave up 3 bases and J gave up 2 bases, with 10 bases separating them. CDR1 and CDR2 from the germline V gene are SNHLY and FYNNEI. CDR3 in DNA: TGTGCCAGCAGTGAGATCAGGTTCAACACCGGGGAGCTGTTTTTT. This encodes CASSEIRFNTGELFF.

V and J are TRBV6-2 or TRBV6-3 and TRBJ2-1, with D possibly TRBD2 on 7 matching bases. Germline V CDR1 and CDR2: MNHEY, SVGEGT. This CDR3 is 13 amino acids long. The V and J ends lost 2 bases and 9 bases respectively, with 11 bases between them. CDR3 sequence reads: CASSYGGGVEQFF. The CDR3 DNA reads as TGTGCCAGCAGTTACGGAGGGGGGGTTGAGCAGTTCTTC.

This clone was recorded once. The sample has other DNA sequences that encode this CDR3 too. The J gene is TRBJ2-7, the V gene TRBV7-9; D call uncertain. V was clipped by 1 base and J by 0 bases, with 7 bases between them. From germline, CDR1 is SEHNR and CDR2 FQNEAQ (reference sequence). The CDR3 is 14 residues long. CDR3 in amino acids: CASSLGTGSYEQYF. DNA for the CDR3: TGTGCCAGCAGCTTAGGTACTGGCTCCTACGAGCAGTACTTC.

This clone was detected once. The chain carries TRBV24-1 and TRBJ2-1; no reliable D call. The CDR3 covers 14 residues. The germline V and J ends were trimmed by 5 bases and 12 bases, with 19 bases remaining between them. CDR1 and CDR2 from the germline V gene are KGHDR and SFDVKD. CDR3 in DNA: TGTGCCACCAGTGGGCGCCGTGACCCCTTCAGGCAGTTCTTC. Protein sequence: CATSGRRDPFRQFF.

J is TRBJ1-5 and V is TRBV7-9; 8 nucleotides line up with TRBD1. The CDR3 runs to 13 residues. The germline V gene encodes CDR1 SEHNR and CDR2 FQNEAQ (reference sequence). Germline trimming cut 4 bases from V and 8 bases from J; bases unmatched to any gene: 4. CDR3 in amino acids: CASSSTGGEPQHF. For the CDR3, the DNA is TGTGCCAGCAGCTCTACAGGGGGGGAGCCCCAGCATTTT. The complete variable domain, with remaining parts taken from reference TRBV7-9 and TRBJ1-5, reads DTGVSQNPRHKITKRGQNVTFRCDPISEHNRLYWYRQTLGQGPEFLTYFQNEAQLEKSRLLSDRFSAERPKGSFSTLEIQRTEQGDSAMYLCASSSTGGEPQHFGDGTRLSIL.

This clone was recorded only once. This chain uses TRBV21-1 with TRBJ1-2. TRBV21-1 is listed as a pseudogene. This CDR3 spans 11 amino acids. As DNA, the CDR3 is TGTGCCAAAACGAGGGACTATGGCTACACCTTC. Encoded protein: CAKTRDYGYTF.

V is TRBV19 and J is TRBJ2-3; 7 bases agree with TRBD2. Trimming took 3 bases from V and 3 from J; bases not matched to a gene: 3. The CDR3 is made up of 14 amino acids. Germline V gives CDR1 LNHDA, CDR2 SQIVND (reference sequence). The CDR3 is CASSMGGRTDTQYF. The CDR3, as DNA: TGTGCCAGTAGTATGGGCGGGAGAACAGATACGCAGTATTTT.